Below, 20 T cell receptor beta chains from the same sample are listed, as sequenced in a study of OX40 agonist ivuxolimab in advanced cancers. Produced via immunoSEQ multiplex PCR; TCRdb's table is partial and in-frame only. The data contain around 74,000 clones, about 80% of them seen just once; the ten biggest clones take up 0.45% to 0.6%. Sequenced material: CD4+ or CD8+ T cells sorted from blood, taken in a trial of the OX40 agonist ivuxolimab. Source of these receptors: an adult with an advanced solid tumor such as melanoma, head and neck, liver or kidney cancer.

The chain has TRBV6-7 and TRBJ2-1, with D possibly TRBD2 on 5 matching bases. TRBV6-7 falls under the ORF class, with uncertain function. There are 16 residues in the CDR3. The V gene lost 0 bases and the J gene lost 6 bases, with 15 bases spanning the gap. The DNA of the CDR3 is TGTGCCAGCAGTTACTCCACTAATAGCGCAGGCAATGAGCAGTTCTTC. It specifies CASSYSTNSAGNEQFF.

The chain carries TRBV21-1 and TRBJ1-2; the table's D gene call, TRBD1, was not cross checked with the DNA. TRBV21-1 is termed a pseudogene. This CDR3 spans 15 amino acids. The DNA of the CDR3 is TGTGCCAGCAGCAAAGGGGACAAGGCTAACTATGGCTACACCTTC. Amino acids: CASSKGDKANYGYTF.

This clone was recorded once. The chain combines TRBV7-2 with TRBJ1-2; no firm D call. Germline V gene data show CDR1 as SGHTA and CDR2 as FQGNSA. The CDR3 has 11 residues. The V end lost 5 bases, the J end lost 6 bases, and 7 bases lay between the germline ends. The CDR3 sequence: CASSTRDGYTF. The CDR3 DNA reads as TGTGCCAGCAGCACTCGAGATGGCTACACCTTC. Variable domain in full (rest from reference TRBV7-2 and TRBJ1-2): GAGVSQSPSNKVTEKGKDVELRCDPISGHTALYWYRQSLGQGLEFLIYFQGNSAPDKSGLPSDRFSAERTGGSVSTLTIQRTQQEDSAVYLCASSTRDGYTFGSGTRLTVV.

This sequence joins TRBV30 and TRBJ1-2; D is perhaps TRBD1 (5 bases). Trimming removed 3 bases from V and 5 bases from J, with 25 bases in between. Germline V gene data show CDR1 as GTSNPN and CDR2 as SVGIG (reference sequence). This CDR3 region has 17 residues. For the CDR3, the DNA is TGTGCCTGGAGATATCCACCGGGGACCCGGGACCAATATGGCTACACCTTC. It translates to CAWRYPPGTRDQYGYTF.

This clone was counted once. CDR3 sequence (DNA): TGCGCCAGCAGCCCACCTAGGACTAGAACCAGGGAGACCCAGTACTTC. Protein product: CASSPPRTRTRETQYF. V gene TRBV4-1 combines with J gene TRBJ2-5; TRBD2 agrees at 7 bases. V lost 4 bases to trimming and J lost 5 bases; unmatched junction nucleotides: 13. Germline CDR1 reads MGHRA; CDR2 reads YSYEKL. The CDR3 covers 16 residues.

The chain employs TRBV7-2 and TRBJ2-3, with 8 bases matching TRBD1. The V gene end was trimmed by 4 bases and the J gene end by 2 bases; junction bases not matched to a gene: 5. The CDR3 totals 15 residues. In germline, CDR1 is SGHTA, CDR2 FQGNSA. DNA of the CDR3: TGTGCCAGCAGCTATCGGACAGGGACCACAGATACGCAGTATTTT. It codes for CASSYRTGTTDTQYF.

The CDR3 coding sequence is TGTGCCAGCAGTGTAGGGACGGCTAACTATGGCTACACCTTC. Its protein is CASSVGTANYGYTF. The chain combines TRBV28 with TRBJ1-2; TRBD1 might be the D (5 bases). The CDR3 contains 14 residues. The germline V gene has CDR1 MDHEN and CDR2 SYDVKM. Trimming pared 5 bases from V and 0 bases from J, leaving 10 bases between.

The chain couples TRBV30 to TRBJ1-1; no firm D call. The CDR3 consists of 12 residues. V was clipped by 5 bases and J by 2 bases, with 9 bases between them. The germline V gene encodes CDR1 GTSNPN and CDR2 SVGIG (reference sequence). The CDR3 nucleotides read TGTGCCTGGGAGACGGTCAACACTGAAGCTTTCTTT. This encodes CAWETVNTEAFF.

V usage is TRBV5-4 and J usage is TRBJ2-4, with 9 bases matching TRBD1. After removal of 3 bases from V and 7 bases from J, the junction contained 11 bases not matched to a gene. The CDR3 spans 16 residues. Germline V gives CDR1 SGHNT, CDR2 YYREEE (reference sequence). Written as DNA, the CDR3 is TGTGCCAGCAGCTCGGGCCGGGACAGGGCTACGAACATTCAGTACTTC. This gives the protein CASSSGRDRATNIQYF.

The chain joins TRBV5-1 to TRBJ2-2; no reliable D call. V gave up 4 bases and J gave up 6 bases, with 13 bases separating them. This CDR3 spans 14 amino acids. The germline V gene encodes CDR1 SGHRS and CDR2 YFSETQ. The CDR3 loop reads CASSLQERAGELFF. The CDR3 DNA reads TGCGCCAGCAGCCTCCAAGAGCGTGCCGGGGAGCTGTTTTTT.

This clone has a single count. V is TRBV7-2 and J is TRBJ2-7, with 8 bases identical to TRBD1. Germline assignment: CDR1 SGHTA and CDR2 FQGNSA. The CDR3 totals 15 residues. V lost 7 bases, J lost 1 base, and 9 bases stayed unmatched. The CDR3 DNA follows: TGTGCCAGCACCCCACCAGGGGGCAAGTCCTACGAGCAGTACTTC. Its protein product is CASTPPGGKSYEQYF.

The chain joins TRBV27 to TRBJ2-7, with 9 bases lining up with TRBD1. After removal of 4 bases from V and 6 bases from J, the junction contained 7 bases not matched to a gene. From germline, CDR1 is MNHEY and CDR2 SMNVEV (reference sequence). The CDR3 is 14 amino acids. CDR3 DNA: TGTGCCAGCAGTTCCTGGACAGGGGTCGGCGAGCAGTACTTC. It specifies CASSSWTGVGEQYF.

This clone was observed once. The chain carries TRBV10-2 and TRBJ2-3, with a weak D call TRBD1 (5 bases). The V gene's germline CDR1 is WSHSY and CDR2 SAAADI. The CDR3 covers 17 residues. The germline V and J ends were trimmed by 1 base and 1 base, with 15 bases remaining between them. The CDR3, as DNA: TGCGCCAGCAGTGAGTGGGGTAGGGGCAGAGGCACAGATACGCAGTATTTT. Translation: CASSEWGRGRGTDTQYF.

The chain links TRBV10-3 to TRBJ2-7; 9 nucleotides align to TRBD2. Unmatched junction bases numbered 3, after V lost 5 bases and J lost 4 bases. CDR3 length equals 13 residues. The germline V gene encodes CDR1 ENHRY and CDR2 SYGVKD. CDR3 DNA sequence: TGTGCCATCAGTACTAGCGGGTCGTACGAGCAGTACTTC. This codes for CAISTSGSYEQYF.

The rearrangement links TRBV5-4 to TRBJ2-2; D not resolved. Germline assignment: CDR1 SGHNT and CDR2 YYREEE (reference sequence). Trimming shortened V by 3 bases and J by 2 bases, and 8 bases separated the two germline ends. The CDR3 is 14 residues long. CDR3 protein: CASSYSFNTGELFF. The CDR3 DNA is TGTGCCAGCAGCTACAGCTTCAACACCGGGGAGCTGTTTTTT.

The chain carries TRBV6-5 and TRBJ2-7, with D uncertain. This CDR3 is built from 16 residues. Germline V gene sequence: CDR1 MNHEY, CDR2 SVGAGI. The ends were cut back, 0 bases at V and 4 bases at J, with 16 bases in the middle. The CDR3 nucleotides read TGTGCCAGCAGTTACTCGTTCACCTACCTGGGGTACGAGCAGTACTTC. Residues: CASSYSFTYLGYEQYF.

The chain employs TRBV4-1 and TRBJ2-7; 11 nucleotides agree with TRBD2. Germline-derived CDR1 and CDR2 are MGHRA and YSYEKL. The CDR3 runs to 16 residues. Trimming took 0 bases from V and 4 from J; bases not matched to a gene: 5. The CDR3 region is CASSQDGLAGGYEQYF. The CDR3, as DNA: TGCGCCAGCAGCCAAGATGGTCTAGCGGGAGGATACGAGCAGTACTTC.

V and J are TRBV6-1 and TRBJ2-6; D might be TRBD2 (6 bases). V lost 7 bases and J lost 3, with 13 bases in between. From germline, CDR1 is MNHNS and CDR2 SASEGT. The CDR3 totals 15 residues. The CDR3 DNA follows: TGTGCCAGCACAAACGGAGGGAGTGGGGCCAACGTCCTGACTTTC. Its protein product is CASTNGGSGANVLTF.

The CDR3 nucleotides read TGCGCCAGCAGCTTTTCGATCAGGCAAGAGACCCAGTACTTC. Its translation is CASSFSIRQETQYF. The V call is TRBV5-1, the J call TRBJ2-5; D gene uncertain. From germline, CDR1 is SGHRS and CDR2 YFSETQ. CDR3 size: 14 residues. Between the trimmed V and J ends, which lost 2 bases and 2 bases, there was a span of 10 bases. Together with reference TRBV5-1 and TRBJ2-5, the CDR3 gives the full variable domain: KAGVTQTPRYLIKTRGQQVTLSCSPISGHRSVSWYQQTPGQGLQFLFEYFSETQRNKGNFPGRFSGRQFSNSRSEMNVSTLELGDSALYLCASSFSIRQETQYFGPGTRLLVL.

This clone was recorded only once. The chain carries TRBV6-6 and TRBJ1-1; no firm D call. The CDR3 spans 13 residues. Between the trimmed V and J ends, which lost 5 bases and 3 bases, there was a span of 10 bases. Germline CDR1 MNHNY, CDR2 SVGAGI (reference sequence). In DNA, the CDR3 is TGTGCCAGCAGTCCCCCGTCCGACACTGAAGCTTTCTTT. The encoded protein is CASSPPSDTEAFF.